This T cell receptor beta chain was recovered during a study of tumor-infiltrating lymphocytes in oesophageal squamous cell carcinoma. This CDR3 has 15 residues. Germline V gene sequence: CDR1 SGHTA, CDR2 FQGNSA. Each CDR3 protein is one row after TCRdb ran MiXCR on the PCR reads. The table lists approximately 9,600 distinct CDR3 sequences, under 65% of them singletons. The TCR sequence derives from a female donor with esophageal squamous cell carcinoma. The sequenced material came from esophageal tumor tissue. The chain joins TRBV7-2 to TRBJ2-3; 10 nucleotides line up with TRBD2. The DNA end is a closer match to TRBJ2-1, so the J assignment may be wrong. The CDR3 here is CASSSPGLAQNEQFF. The CDR3 DNA follows: TGTGCCAGCAGCTCGCCGGGACTAGCGCAAAATGAGCAGTTCTTC.